The clone carrying this TCR beta chain was seen at least ten times. Its cognate antigen is unknown. Constant-segment-primed 5'RACE gave TCR alpha and TCR beta cDNA libraries with sample barcodes and UMIs. TCRdb re-called the 5' RACE reads with MiXCR, one entry per CDR3 protein. Among almost 250,000 distinct CDR3 sequences, just over 15% were seen once, and the ten largest hold 2.1%. This sample stems from a study of T-cell memory formation after mild COVID-19. As for the study in general: Largely donor-specific sequence clusters came from a couple of donors.

Study results and limitations: Researchers could not confirm that second-wave clones peaking on day 37 targeted SARS-CoV-2. Later expanders leaned CD4+, whereas day 15 to 85 contracting clones were balanced CD4/CD8.

Per the germline V gene, CDR1 is ENHRY and CDR2 is SYGVKD. V was pared by 0 bases and J by 3 bases, with 2 bases of the junction left unmatched. This CDR3 spans 16 amino acids. The receptor was isolated from an adult woman who had mild COVID-19 (a few samples of this study predate the infection). Cell type and time point are not known. Sample: PBMCs or a T cell subset sorted from them (not recorded which). V is TRBV10-3 and J is TRBJ2-4, with 10 bases lining up with TRBD2. CDR3 in amino acids: CAISESWTSGKNIQYF. The CDR3 DNA reads TGTGCCATCAGTGAGTCCTGGACTAGCGGCAAAAACATTCAGTACTTC.